This record covers a single T cell receptor beta chain. The V segment lost 11 bases and the J segment 1 base; nucleotides outside the gene matches: 10. CDR3 size: 14 residues. The germline gives CDR1 SEHNR, CDR2 FQNEAQ (reference sequence). This record comes from a study of blood T cells in healthy people across ages. The second PCR ran about 6 to 12 cycles with a sample-barcoded 5' primer and J-beta primers. In TCRdb, the 5' RACE reads were re-called with MiXCR into one record per CDR3 protein. The sample lists 710,000 or so distinct CDR3 sequences, 22% occurring once. This clonotype was sampled from a man between 65 and 85 years old in good health. The rearrangement uses TRBV7-9 and TRBJ1-1, with TRBD1 matching 7 bases. Sample: blood. CDR3 coding DNA: TGTGCCGTCAGGGGGGGGTTCGGGAACACTGAAGCTTTCTTT. It specifies CAVRGGFGNTEAFF.